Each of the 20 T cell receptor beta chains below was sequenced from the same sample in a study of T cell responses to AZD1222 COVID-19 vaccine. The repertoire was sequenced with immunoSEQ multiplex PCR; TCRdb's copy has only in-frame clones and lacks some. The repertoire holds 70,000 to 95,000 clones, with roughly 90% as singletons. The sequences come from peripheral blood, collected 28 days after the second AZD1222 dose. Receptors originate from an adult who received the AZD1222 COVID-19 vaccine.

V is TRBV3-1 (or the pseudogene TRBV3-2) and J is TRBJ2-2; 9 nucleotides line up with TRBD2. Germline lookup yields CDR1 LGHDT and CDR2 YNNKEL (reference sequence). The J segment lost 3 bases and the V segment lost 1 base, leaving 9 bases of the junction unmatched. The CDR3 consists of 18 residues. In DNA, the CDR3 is TGTGCCAGCAGCCAAGCCCCGAAGCGGGAGGCCTACACCGGGGAGCTGTTTTTT. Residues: CASSQAPKREAYTGELFF.

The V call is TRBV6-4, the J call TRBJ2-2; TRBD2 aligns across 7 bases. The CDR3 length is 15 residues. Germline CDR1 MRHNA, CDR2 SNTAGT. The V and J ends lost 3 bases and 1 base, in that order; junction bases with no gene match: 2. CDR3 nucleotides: TGTGCCAGCAGTGATACGGGAGGGAACACCGGGGAGCTGTTTTTT. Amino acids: CASSDTGGNTGELFF.

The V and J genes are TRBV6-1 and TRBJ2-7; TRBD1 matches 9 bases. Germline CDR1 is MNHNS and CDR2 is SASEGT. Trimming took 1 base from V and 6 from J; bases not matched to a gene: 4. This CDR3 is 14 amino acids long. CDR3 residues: CASSEDPDRGEQYF. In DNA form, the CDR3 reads TGTGCCAGCAGTGAAGACCCGGACAGGGGCGAGCAGTACTTC.

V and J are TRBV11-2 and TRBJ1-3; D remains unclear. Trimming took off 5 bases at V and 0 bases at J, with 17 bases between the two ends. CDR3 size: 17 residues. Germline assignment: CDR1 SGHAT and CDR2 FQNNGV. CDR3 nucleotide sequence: TGTGCCAGCAGCCCAAAAAGTGCAGGAACCTCTGGAAACACCATATATTTT. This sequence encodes CASSPKSAGTSGNTIYF.

DNA for the CDR3: TGTGCCAGCAGCGGTTTAGGAGATACGCAGTATTTT. Its translation: CASSGLGDTQYF. J is TRBJ2-3 and V is TRBV9, with no clear D. Trimming stripped 3 bases from V and 5 bases from J, with 7 bases between. CDR1 SGDLS and CDR2 YYNGEE come from the germline V gene. This CDR3 has 12 residues.

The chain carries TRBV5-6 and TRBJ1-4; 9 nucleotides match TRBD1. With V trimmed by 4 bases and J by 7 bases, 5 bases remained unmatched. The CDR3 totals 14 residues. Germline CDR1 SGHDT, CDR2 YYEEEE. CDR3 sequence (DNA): TGTGCCAGCAGCCTGGGACAGGGTGCTGAAAAACTGTTTTTT. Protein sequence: CASSLGQGAEKLFF.

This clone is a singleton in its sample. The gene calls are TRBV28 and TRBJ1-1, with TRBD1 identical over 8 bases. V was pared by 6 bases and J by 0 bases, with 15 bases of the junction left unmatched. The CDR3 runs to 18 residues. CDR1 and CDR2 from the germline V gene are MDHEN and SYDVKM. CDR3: CASSSDREELSLNTEAFF. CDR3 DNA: TGTGCCAGCAGCTCGGACAGGGAGGAATTAAGTCTGAACACTGAAGCTTTCTTT.

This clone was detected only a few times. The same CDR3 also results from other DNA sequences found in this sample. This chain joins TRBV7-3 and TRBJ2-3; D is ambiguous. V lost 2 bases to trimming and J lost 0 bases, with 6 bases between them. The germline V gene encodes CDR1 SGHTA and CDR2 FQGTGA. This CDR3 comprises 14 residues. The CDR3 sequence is CASSLGTSTDTQYF. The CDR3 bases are TGTGCCAGCAGCTTAGGTACTAGCACAGATACGCAGTATTTT.

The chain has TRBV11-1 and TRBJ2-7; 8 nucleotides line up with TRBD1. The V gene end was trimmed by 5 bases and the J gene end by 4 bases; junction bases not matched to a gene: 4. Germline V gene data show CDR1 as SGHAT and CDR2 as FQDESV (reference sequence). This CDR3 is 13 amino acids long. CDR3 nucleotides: TGTGCCAGCAGCCCAGGACAGGGATACGAGCAGTACTTC. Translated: CASSPGQGYEQYF.

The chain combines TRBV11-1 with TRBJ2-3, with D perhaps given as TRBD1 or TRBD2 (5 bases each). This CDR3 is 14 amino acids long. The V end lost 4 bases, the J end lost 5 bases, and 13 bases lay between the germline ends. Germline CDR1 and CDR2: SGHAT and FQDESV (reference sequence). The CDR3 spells CASSSPRDEDTQYF. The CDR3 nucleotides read TGTGCCAGCAGCTCCCCCCGGGACGAAGATACGCAGTATTTT.

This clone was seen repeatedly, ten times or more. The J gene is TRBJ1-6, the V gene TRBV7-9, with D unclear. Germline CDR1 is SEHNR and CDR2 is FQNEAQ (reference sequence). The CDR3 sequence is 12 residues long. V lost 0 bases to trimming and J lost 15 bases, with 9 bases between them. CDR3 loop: CASSLALPRLHF. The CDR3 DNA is TGTGCCAGCAGCTTAGCGTTGCCACGCCTCCACTTT.

In nucleotides, the CDR3 is TGTGCCAGCAGCCCGACTAGCGGGGGATCCTACGAGCAGTACTTC. Residues: CASSPTSGGSYEQYF. This chain uses TRBV3-1 (or the pseudogene TRBV3-2) with TRBJ2-7; 12 nucleotides line up with TRBD2. V was pared by 4 bases and J by 1 base, with 2 bases of the junction left unmatched. This CDR3 has 15 amino acids. Germline CDR1 is LGHDT and CDR2 is YNNKEL (reference sequence).

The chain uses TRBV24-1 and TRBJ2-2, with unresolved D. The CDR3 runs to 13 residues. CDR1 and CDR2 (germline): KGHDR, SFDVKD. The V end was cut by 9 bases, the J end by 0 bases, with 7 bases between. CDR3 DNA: TGTGCCACCCAGGACCCGAACACCGGGGAGCTGTTTTTT. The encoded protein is CATQDPNTGELFF.

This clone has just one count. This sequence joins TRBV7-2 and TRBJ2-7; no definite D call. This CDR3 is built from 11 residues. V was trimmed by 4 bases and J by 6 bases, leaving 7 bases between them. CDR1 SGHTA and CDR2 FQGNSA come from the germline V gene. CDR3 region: CASSSVSEQYF. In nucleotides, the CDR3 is TGTGCCAGCAGCTCCGTGTCCGAGCAGTACTTC.

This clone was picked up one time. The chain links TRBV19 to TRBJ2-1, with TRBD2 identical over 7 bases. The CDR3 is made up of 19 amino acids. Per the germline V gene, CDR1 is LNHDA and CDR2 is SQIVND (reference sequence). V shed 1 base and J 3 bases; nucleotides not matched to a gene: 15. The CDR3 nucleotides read TGTGCCAGTAGTATAGGCGGGAGAGGTTTTGGGGCCGACTACAATGAGCAGTTCTTC. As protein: CASSIGGRGFGADYNEQFF.

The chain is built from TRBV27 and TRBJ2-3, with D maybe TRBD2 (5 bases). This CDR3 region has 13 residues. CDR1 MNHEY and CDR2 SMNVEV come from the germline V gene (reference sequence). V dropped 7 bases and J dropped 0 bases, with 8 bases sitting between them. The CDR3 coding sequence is TGTGCCAGCAAAGCGGAGAGCACAGATACGCAGTATTTT. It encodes CASKAESTDTQYF.

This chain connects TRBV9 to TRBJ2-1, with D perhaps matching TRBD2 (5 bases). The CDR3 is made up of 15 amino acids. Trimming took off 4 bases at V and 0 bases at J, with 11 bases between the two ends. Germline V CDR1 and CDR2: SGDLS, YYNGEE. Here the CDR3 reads CASSYTGISYNEQFF. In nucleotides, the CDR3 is TGTGCCAGCAGCTACACCGGGATCTCCTACAATGAGCAGTTCTTC.

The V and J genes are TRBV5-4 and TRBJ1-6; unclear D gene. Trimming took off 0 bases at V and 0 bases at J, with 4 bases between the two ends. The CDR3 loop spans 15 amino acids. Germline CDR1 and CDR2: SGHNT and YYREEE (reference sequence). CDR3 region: CASSLESSYNSPLHF. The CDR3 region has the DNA TGTGCCAGCAGCTTGGAGAGCTCCTATAATTCACCCCTCCACTTT.

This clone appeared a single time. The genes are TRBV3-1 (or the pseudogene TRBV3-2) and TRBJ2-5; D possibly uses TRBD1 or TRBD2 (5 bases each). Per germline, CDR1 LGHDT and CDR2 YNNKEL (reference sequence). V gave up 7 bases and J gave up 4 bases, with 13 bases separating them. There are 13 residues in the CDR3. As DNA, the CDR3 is TGTGCCAGCACCGTCCTTGGGGGAGAGACCCAGTACTTC. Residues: CASTVLGGETQYF.

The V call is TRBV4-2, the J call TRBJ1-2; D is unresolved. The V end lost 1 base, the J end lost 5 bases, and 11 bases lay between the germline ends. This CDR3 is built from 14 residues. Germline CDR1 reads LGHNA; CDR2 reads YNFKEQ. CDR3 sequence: CASSQGSSSYGYTF. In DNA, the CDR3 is TGTGCCAGCAGCCAAGGAAGCTCTTCGTATGGCTACACCTTC.